This T cell receptor (beta chain) was recovered during a study of blood T cells in healthy people across ages. The CDR3 is made up of 13 amino acids. Germline assignment: CDR1 SGHRS and CDR2 YFSETQ. This clonotype came up many times. One end of the junction is discordant with germline, which a read error may explain. The authors ran a second PCR of about 6 to 11 cycles using a sample-barcoded 5' primer and a J-beta primer mix. TCRdb reprocessed the 5' RACE reads via MiXCR and lists one record per CDR3 protein. The data hold roughly 680,000 distinct CDR3 sequences, with approximately 52% observed a single time.

This TCR derives from a woman older than 75 in good health. Sequencing was carried out using blood. The V gene is TRBV5-1, the J gene TRBJ1-1; D not certain. DNA for the CDR3: TGTGCCAGTAGTCTGGCAGAGAACACTGAAGCTTTCTTT. Translating gives CASSLAENTEAFF.